The next 18 T cell receptor beta chains were all read from a single sample in a study of cytomegalovirus exposure and HLA in healthy donors. PCR employed 60 Vbeta and 13 Jbeta primers. Here immunoSEQ multiplex PCR was the method, and the copy in TCRdb shows in-frame clones only, minus some. Here the sample spans around 150,000 clones, more than 70% being singletons. Material for sequencing was PBMCs. All receptors come from a male donor in good health and CMV-seronegative.

This sequence joins TRBV27 and TRBJ2-1, with 9 bases lining up with TRBD2. Germline trimming cut 4 bases from V and 9 bases from J; bases unmatched to any gene: 4. Germline loops: CDR1 MNHEY, CDR2 SMNVEV (reference sequence). The CDR3 is 13 residues long. CDR3 residues: CASSSGTSIEQFF. The CDR3 nucleotides read TGTGCCAGCAGTTCGGGGACTAGCATTGAGCAGTTCTTC.

The chain uses TRBV4-2 and TRBJ2-7; 9 bases fit TRBD1. CDR3 size: 17 residues. Germline CDR1 and CDR2: LGHNA and YNFKEQ. J lost 0 bases, V lost 1 base, and 7 bases had no gene match. The CDR3 spells CASSQGTGAPSSYEQYF. The CDR3 region has the DNA TGTGCCAGCAGCCAAGGGACAGGGGCCCCGAGCTCCTACGAGCAGTACTTC.

This clone was observed a few times. The gene calls are TRBV5-1 and TRBJ1-1; TRBD1 is a possible D gene (5 bases). The CDR3 sequence is 16 residues long. Trimming cost V 0 bases and J 0 bases, with 12 bases left between them. Germline CDR1 reads SGHRS; CDR2 reads YFSETQ. The CDR3: CASSLALTGLNTEAFF. The CDR3 DNA follows: TGCGCCAGCAGCTTGGCCCTCACAGGTCTGAACACTGAAGCTTTCTTT.

The chain is built from TRBV4-3 and TRBJ2-1; perhaps TRBD2 as D (6 bases). V lost 1 base to trimming and J lost 4 bases, with 11 bases between them. Germline CDR1 and CDR2: LGHNA and YSLEER. CDR3 length: 15 residues. CDR3 region: CASSQGAGRYNEQFF. As DNA, the CDR3 is TGCGCCAGCAGCCAAGGGGCGGGAAGATACAATGAGCAGTTCTTC.

V is TRBV19 and J is TRBJ1-2; D gene unclear. The CDR3 is 12 amino acids. Germline CDR1 LNHDA, CDR2 SQIVND (reference sequence). V lost 0 bases and J lost 8, with 7 bases in between. CDR3 amino acids: CASSIDQRGYTF. DNA of the CDR3: TGTGCCAGTAGTATAGATCAGCGCGGCTACACCTTC. The complete variable domain, with remaining parts taken from reference TRBV19 and TRBJ1-2, reads DGGITQSPKYLFRKEGQNVTLSCEQNLNHDAMYWYRQDPGQGLRLIYYSQIVNDFQKGDIAEGYSVSREKKESFPLTVTSAQKNPTAFYLCASSIDQRGYTFGSGTRLTVV.

This clone was found a few times. A far larger clone is a single base away, which makes a read error likely. V and J are TRBV2 and TRBJ2-2; tentatively, D is TRBD1 (6 bases). Trimming left V 4 bases short and J 3 bases short, with 6 bases between. CDR1 SNHLY and CDR2 FYNNEI come from the germline V gene. The length of the CDR3 is 13 residues. Written as DNA, the CDR3 is TGTGCCAGCAGTGGACAGGACACCGGGGAGCTGTTTTTT. It yields the protein CASSGQDTGELFF.

This clone was detected only a few times. This chain connects TRBV14 to TRBJ1-1; possibly TRBD1 for D (5 bases). Germline values: CDR1 SGHDN, CDR2 FVKESK. V lost 1 base, J lost 0 bases, and 12 bases lay in between. The CDR3 is made up of 16 amino acids. The CDR3: CASSQGTRGMNTEAFF. The CDR3 DNA follows: TGTGCCAGCAGCCAAGGGACAAGGGGCATGAACACTGAAGCTTTCTTT.

The CDR3 coding sequence is TGCAGCGTTGCGGGGACAGGGGGCGAAGCTTTCTTT. Translation: CSVAGTGGEAFF. The V gene is TRBV29-1, the J gene TRBJ1-1; 12 bases agree with TRBD1. Trimming at V came to 4 bases and at J to 8 bases, leaving 2 bases not matched to a gene. The CDR3 is 12 residues long. Germline V gives CDR1 SQVTM, CDR2 ANQGSEA.

This rearrangement joins TRBV28 to TRBJ2-5; tentative D call: TRBD2 (5 bases). V lost 2 bases to trimming and J lost 5 bases, with 15 bases between them. The CDR3 covers 15 residues. CDR1 is MDHEN, CDR2 SYDVKM, per germline. This CDR3 is CASSLPGSGKETQYF. The CDR3 DNA sequence: TGTGCCAGCAGTTTACCGGGGTCGGGGAAGGAGACCCAGTACTTC.

The genes are TRBV4-2 and TRBJ2-7; D is perhaps TRBD1 (7 bases). CDR3 length equals 16 residues. V lost 3 bases to trimming and J lost 3 bases, with 18 bases between them. Germline lookup yields CDR1 LGHNA and CDR2 YNFKEQ. CDR3 nucleotide sequence: TGTGCCAGCAGCCAGCTCCCCGGAGGGGGCAACTACGAGCAGTACTTC. It is translated as CASSQLPGGGNYEQYF.

A few counts support this clone. The chain uses TRBV6-1 and TRBJ1-2; D unresolved. Germline V gives CDR1 MNHNS, CDR2 SASEGT. V shed 3 bases and J shed 4 bases, with 15 bases lying between them. The CDR3 runs 15 residues. CDR3 sequence (DNA): TGTGCCAGCAGTGACGGACGGGGAAGTAGCTATGGCTACACCTTC. As protein: CASSDGRGSSYGYTF.

The table lists this clone with a few counts. The chain has TRBV27 and TRBJ1-6, with TRBD1 identical over 10 bases. V shed 5 bases and J 10 bases; nucleotides not matched to a gene: 8. The CDR3 runs 15 residues. Germline CDR1 MNHEY, CDR2 SMNVEV (reference sequence). The CDR3 loop is CASSARQGAKSPLHF. The CDR3 nucleotides are TGTGCCAGCAGTGCGCGACAGGGGGCTAAGTCACCCCTCCACTTT.

This chain connects TRBV29-1 to TRBJ2-7; 11 nucleotides agree with TRBD1. Germline CDR1 reads SQVTM; CDR2 reads ANQGSEA. CDR3 length: 14 residues. V was clipped by 5 bases and J by 7 bases; unmatched bases: 10. The CDR3 sequence is CSVRPGQGAKEQYF. CDR3 nucleotide sequence: TGCAGCGTTCGTCCTGGACAGGGGGCAAAAGAGCAGTACTTC.

The chain joins TRBV19 to TRBJ2-1; D remains ambiguous. This CDR3 contains 14 residues. Trimming pared 5 bases from V and 3 bases from J, leaving 11 bases between. Germline V gene sequence: CDR1 LNHDA, CDR2 SQIVND (reference sequence). CDR3 coding DNA: TGTGCCAGTAGTGCCCCCAGAATCTACAATGAGCAGTTCTTC. Translating gives CASSAPRIYNEQFF. The full variable domain, completed using reference TRBV19 and TRBJ2-1, is DGGITQSPKYLFRKEGQNVTLSCEQNLNHDAMYWYRQDPGQGLRLIYYSQIVNDFQKGDIAEGYSVSREKKESFPLTVTSAQKNPTAFYLCASSAPRIYNEQFFGPGTRLTVL.

This chain uses TRBV6-5 with TRBJ2-1; unclear D gene. The CDR3 totals 14 residues. Germline V lookup: CDR1 MNHEY, CDR2 SVGAGI. V lost 2 bases to trimming and J lost 6 bases, with 11 bases between them. CDR3 sequence: CASSYETFGNEQFF. CDR3 coding DNA: TGTGCCAGCAGTTACGAGACATTCGGCAATGAGCAGTTCTTC.

This sequence joins TRBV7-2 and TRBJ2-7; TRBD2 agrees at 12 bases. The CDR3 is 15 amino acids. Trimming cost V 2 bases and J 2 bases; bases outside gene matches: 1. Per the germline V gene, CDR1 is SGHTA and CDR2 is FQGNSA. The CDR3 loop is CASSLWTSGAYEQYF. CDR3 sequence (DNA): TGTGCCAGCAGCTTATGGACTAGCGGGGCCTACGAGCAGTACTTC.

The CDR3 sequence is CASSLPRSGMNEQFF. The CDR3 DNA sequence: TGTGCCAGCAGCTTACCTCGGTCGGGAATGAATGAGCAGTTCTTC. The chain recombines TRBV11-2 with TRBJ2-1; possibly TRBD2 for D (5 bases). This CDR3 has 15 amino acids. The germline V gene encodes CDR1 SGHAT and CDR2 FQNNGV. Trimming cost V 2 bases and J 7 bases, with 15 bases left between them.

The rearrangement joins TRBV27 to TRBJ2-3; D might be TRBD2 (7 bases). CDR1 MNHEY and CDR2 SMNVEV come from the germline V gene (reference sequence). V lost 5 bases and J lost 7, with 13 bases in between. This CDR3 has 13 amino acids. The CDR3 loop reads CASSPRGANTQYF. The CDR3 nucleotides read TGTGCCAGCAGTCCTCGGGGGGCGAATACGCAGTATTTT.